This T cell receptor beta chain came from a study of shared clonotypes between healthy human individuals. Germline lookup yields CDR1 MNHNS and CDR2 SASEGT. The CDR3 has 13 residues. Between the trimmed V and J ends, which lost 4 bases and 5 bases, there was a span of 11 bases. TCRdb keeps only in-frame clones here, not all; method: immunoSEQ multiplex PCR. The sample contains approximately 2,200,000 clones, just over 90% of which appear only once. Terminally differentiated effector memory CD45RA+ cells were excluded by CCR7 positive selection of CD45RO-negative cells. Input material: naive CD8+ T cells from PBMCs. V gene TRBV6-1 combines with J gene TRBJ2-5, with D uncertain. The sequence came from a man younger than 35 in good health. Some clones in this sample may be carry-over from other donors' samples. CDR3 coding DNA: TGTGCCAGCAGTGTGGGTATTCGCGAGACCCAGTACTTC. The encoded protein is CASSVGIRETQYF.